Detailed here is one T cell receptor (beta chain). Here immunoSEQ multiplex PCR was the method, and the copy in TCRdb shows in-frame clones only, minus some. The repertoire holds 150,000 to 200,000 clones, with roughly 88% as singletons. The sample belongs to a study of control samples from healthy donors and cancer patients. Sequencing input: blood. The source of this sequence is a man younger than 35 in good health.

CDR3 coding DNA: TGTGCCAGCAGCTTAGATCTCCTTGGAAACACCATATATTTT. It yields the protein CASSLDLLGNTIYF. The rearrangement joins TRBV7-8 to TRBJ1-3; the D is unclear. V dropped 1 base and J dropped 3 bases, with 7 bases sitting between them. The CDR3 sequence is 14 residues long. Germline lookup yields CDR1 SGHVS and CDR2 FQNEAQ.